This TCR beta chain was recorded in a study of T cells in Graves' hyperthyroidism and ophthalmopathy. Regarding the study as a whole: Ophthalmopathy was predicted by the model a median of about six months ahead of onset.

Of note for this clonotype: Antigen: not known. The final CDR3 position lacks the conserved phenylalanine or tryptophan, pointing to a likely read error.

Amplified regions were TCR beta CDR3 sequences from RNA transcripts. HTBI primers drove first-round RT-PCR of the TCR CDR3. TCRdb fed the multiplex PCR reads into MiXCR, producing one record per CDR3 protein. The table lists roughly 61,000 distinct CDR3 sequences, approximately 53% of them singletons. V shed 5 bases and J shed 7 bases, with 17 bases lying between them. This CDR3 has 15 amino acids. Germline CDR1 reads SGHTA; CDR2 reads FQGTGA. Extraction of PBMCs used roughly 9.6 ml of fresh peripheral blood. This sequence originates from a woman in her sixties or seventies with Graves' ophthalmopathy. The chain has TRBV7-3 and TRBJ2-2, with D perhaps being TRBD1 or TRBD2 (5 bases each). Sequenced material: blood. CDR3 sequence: CASSPGTVGFGELFL. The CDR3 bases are TGTGCCAGCAGCCCCGGGACGGTGGGCTTCGGGGAGCTGTTTCTT.